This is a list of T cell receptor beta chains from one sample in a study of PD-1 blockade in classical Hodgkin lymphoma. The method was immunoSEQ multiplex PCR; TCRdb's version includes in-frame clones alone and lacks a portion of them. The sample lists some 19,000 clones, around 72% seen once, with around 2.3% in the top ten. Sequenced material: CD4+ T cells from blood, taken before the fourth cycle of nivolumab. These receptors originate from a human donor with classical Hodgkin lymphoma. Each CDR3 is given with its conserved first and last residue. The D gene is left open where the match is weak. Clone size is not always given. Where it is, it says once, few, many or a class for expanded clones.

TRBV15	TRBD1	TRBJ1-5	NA	CATSSGRTGLQPQHF	TGTGCCACCAGCAGCGGGCGGACAGGGTTACAGCCCCAGCATTTT
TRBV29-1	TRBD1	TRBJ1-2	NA	CSASGTGNYYGYTF	TGCAGCGCCTCCGGGACAGGGAACTACTATGGCTACACCTTC
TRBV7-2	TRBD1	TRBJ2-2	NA	CASRPGQGFDWELFF	TGTGCCAGTCGACCGGGACAGGGGTTTGACTGGGAGCTGTTTTTT
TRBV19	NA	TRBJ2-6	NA	CASSIATASGANVLTF	TGTGCCAGTAGTATAGCAACAGCCTCTGGGGCCAACGTCCTGACTTTC
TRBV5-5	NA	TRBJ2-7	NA	CASSPVGRGAAYEQYF	TGTGCCAGCAGCCCGGTAGGGAGGGGGGCAGCCTACGAGCAGTACTTC
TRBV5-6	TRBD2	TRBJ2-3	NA	CASSLAGGGAVATQYF	TGTGCCAGCAGCTTGGCGGGCGGGGGGGCGGTGGCTACGCAGTATTTT
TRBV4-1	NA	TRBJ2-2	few	CASSWLSRAVDSLTGELFF	TGCGCCAGCTCGTGGTTAAGCCGGGCGGTGGACAGCTTAACCGGGGAGCTGTTTTTT
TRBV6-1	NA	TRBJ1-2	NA	CASSEGQDPFYGYTF	TGTGCCAGCAGTGAAGGACAGGACCCTTTCTATGGCTACACCTTC
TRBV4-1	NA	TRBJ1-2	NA	CASSQAGLDYGYTF	TGCGCCAGCAGCCAAGCGGGTCTAGACTATGGCTACACCTTC
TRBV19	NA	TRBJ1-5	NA	CASSMDGRDNQPQHF	TGTGCCAGTAGTATGGACGGACGAGATAATCAGCCCCAGCATTTT
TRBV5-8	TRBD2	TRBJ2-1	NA	CASSLEGLAANEQFF	TGTGCCAGCAGCTTGGAGGGACTAGCGGCAAATGAGCAGTTCTTC
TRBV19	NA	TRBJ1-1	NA	CASSIRGGEAFF	TGTGCCAGTAGTATCCGTGGCGGTGAAGCTTTCTTT
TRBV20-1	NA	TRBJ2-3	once	CSALSGDTQYF	TGCAGTGCTCTCTCGGGGGATACGCAGTATTTT
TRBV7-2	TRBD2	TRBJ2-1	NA	CASSLATTGGTYNEQFF	TGTGCCAGCAGCTTAGCGACGACGGGGGGGACCTACAATGAGCAGTTCTTC
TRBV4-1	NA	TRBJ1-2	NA	CASSQVGQNYGYTF	TGCGCCAGCAGCCAAGTCGGGCAAAACTATGGCTACACCTTC